The entry below describes one T cell receptor (beta chain). This record comes from a study of blood T cell repertoires in COVID-19. Across the whole study: COVID-19 samples, acute and convalescent, were from the United States, Italy and Spain. The analysed material was cDNA or gDNA that came from T cells, B-cell-depleted T cells, or PBMCs.

Original analysis: Nucleated cell number was recorded as an estimate derived from reference gene primer amplification. Produced via immunoSEQ multiplex PCR; TCRdb's table is partial and in-frame only. Clone size and the V and J calls come from that table; the DNA yielded D and trimming. This sample has roughly 260,000 clones; roughly 87% occur once, and the top ten carry roughly 2.2%. The specimen sequenced was peripheral blood. The receptor was isolated from a woman in her forties or fifties who had recovered from COVID-19.

CDR3 residues: CASSSSRGSRETQYF. For the CDR3, the DNA is TGTGCCAGCAGTTCTTCCAGGGGATCGAGGGAGACCCAGTACTTC. The chain is built from TRBV6-5 and TRBJ2-5; possibly TRBD1 for D (6 bases). Germline V gene data show CDR1 as MNHEY and CDR2 as SVGAGI. V gave up 4 bases and J gave up 5 bases, with 17 bases separating them. The CDR3 is made up of 15 amino acids.